This T cell receptor (beta chain) is drawn from a study of blood T cells in healthy people across ages. The second PCR ran roughly 6 to 11 cycles with a sample-barcoded 5' primer and J-beta primers. MiXCR, applied by TCRdb to the 5' RACE reads, yields one record per CDR3 protein. The data contain about a million distinct CDR3 sequences, under 40% of them singletons. Study conclusions and caveats: In long-lived donors, naive CD4+ cell counts and diversity exceeded those of aged donors.

Germline lookup yields CDR1 SQVTM and CDR2 ANQGSEA. The ends were cut back, 2 bases at V and 6 bases at J, with 7 bases in the middle. This CDR3 has 12 residues. On this clonotype itself: Its target is not known.

Sequenced input: blood. The TCR was taken from a man aged 18 to 30 in good health. V usage is TRBV29-1 and J usage is TRBJ2-2; D uncertain. CDR3: CSVESGSGELFF. The CDR3 DNA reads TGCAGCGTTGAATCGGGTTCCGGGGAGCTGTTTTTT.